Listed here is a single TCR beta chain. Its antigen is unidentified. Other DNA sequences in the same sample also yield this CDR3. The data originate from a study of T cell responses to AZD1222 COVID-19 vaccine. Sequenced by immunoSEQ multiplex PCR; TCRdb stores in-frame clones only, minus some. The table shows about 130,000 clones, with roughly 92% occurring only once. Findings and limits, study-wide: Variant regions that are unmutated are reportedly the target of nearly half of spike-specific TCRs. No day 14 peak samples; only post-peak repertoires were characterized. Spike was spanned by vaccine-associated CD4 TCRs, with dominance at 160-218 and 743-854.

Material: peripheral blood, obtained 28 days after the second AZD1222 dose. This sequence was found in an adult who received the AZD1222 COVID-19 vaccine.

Here the CDR3 DNA reads TGTGCCAGCAGCGTACGGGACAATGAGCAGTTCTTC. Translation gives CASSVRDNEQFF. V usage is TRBV9 and J usage is TRBJ2-1; no clear D. The CDR3 is 12 amino acids. Germline CDR1 is SGDLS and CDR2 is YYNGEE. V lost 1 base, J lost 5 bases, and 4 bases lay in between.